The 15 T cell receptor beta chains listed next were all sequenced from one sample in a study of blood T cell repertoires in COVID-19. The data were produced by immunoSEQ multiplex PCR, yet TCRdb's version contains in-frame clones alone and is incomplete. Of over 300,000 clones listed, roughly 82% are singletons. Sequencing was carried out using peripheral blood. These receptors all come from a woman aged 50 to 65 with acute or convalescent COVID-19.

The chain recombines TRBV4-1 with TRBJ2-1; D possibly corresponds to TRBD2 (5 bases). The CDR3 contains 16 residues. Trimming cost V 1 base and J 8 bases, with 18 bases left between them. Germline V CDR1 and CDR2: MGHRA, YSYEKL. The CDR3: CASSQVASGLGYEQFF. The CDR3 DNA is TGCGCCAGCAGCCAAGTAGCCAGCGGCCTTGGGTATGAGCAGTTCTTC.

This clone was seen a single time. The CDR3 sequence is CASSPIGADTQYF. CDR3 DNA sequence: TGTGCCAGCAGCCCCATCGGAGCGGATACGCAGTATTTT. The V call is TRBV9, the J call TRBJ2-3; no clear D gene. Germline V gene data show CDR1 as SGDLS and CDR2 as YYNGEE. Trimming stripped 4 bases from V and 6 bases from J, with 12 bases between. This CDR3 has 13 residues.

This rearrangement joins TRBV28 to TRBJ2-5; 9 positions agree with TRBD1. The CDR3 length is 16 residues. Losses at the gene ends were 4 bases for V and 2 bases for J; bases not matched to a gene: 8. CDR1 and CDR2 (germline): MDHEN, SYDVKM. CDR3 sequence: CASSSPQGAPQETQYF. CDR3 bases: TGTGCCAGCAGTTCCCCACAGGGGGCGCCGCAAGAGACCCAGTACTTC.

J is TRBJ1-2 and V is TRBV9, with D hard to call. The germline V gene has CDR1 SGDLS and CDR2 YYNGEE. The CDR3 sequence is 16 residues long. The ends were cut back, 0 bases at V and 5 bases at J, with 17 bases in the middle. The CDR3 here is CASSVGGPLEDYGYTF. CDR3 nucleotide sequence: TGTGCCAGCAGCGTAGGCGGGCCCTTAGAAGATTATGGCTACACCTTC. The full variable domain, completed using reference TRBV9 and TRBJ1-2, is DSGVTQTPKHLITATGQRVTLRCSPRSGDLSVYWYQQSLDQGLQFLIQYYNGEERAKGNILERFSAQQFPDLHSELNLSSLELGDSALYFCASSVGGPLEDYGYTFGSGTRLTVV.

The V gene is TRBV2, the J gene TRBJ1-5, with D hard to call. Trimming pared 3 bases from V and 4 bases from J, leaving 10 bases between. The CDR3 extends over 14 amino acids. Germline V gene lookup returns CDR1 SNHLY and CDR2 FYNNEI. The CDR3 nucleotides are TGTGCCAGCAGTGATCGTCAGTTGAATCAGCCCCAGCATTTT. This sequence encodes CASSDRQLNQPQHF.

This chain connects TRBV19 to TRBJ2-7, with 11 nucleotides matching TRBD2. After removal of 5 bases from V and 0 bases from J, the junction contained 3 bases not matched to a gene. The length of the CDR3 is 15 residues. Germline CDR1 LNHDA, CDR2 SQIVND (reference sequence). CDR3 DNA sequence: TGTGCCAGTAGTCTAGCGGGAGGCCTCTCCTACGAGCAGTACTTC. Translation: CASSLAGGLSYEQYF.

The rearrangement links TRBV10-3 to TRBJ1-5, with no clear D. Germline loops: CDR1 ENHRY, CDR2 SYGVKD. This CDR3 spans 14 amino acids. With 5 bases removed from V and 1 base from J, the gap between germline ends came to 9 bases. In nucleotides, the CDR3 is TGTGCCATCAGTCCGGCGGGCAGCAATCAGCCCCAGCATTTT. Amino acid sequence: CAISPAGSNQPQHF.

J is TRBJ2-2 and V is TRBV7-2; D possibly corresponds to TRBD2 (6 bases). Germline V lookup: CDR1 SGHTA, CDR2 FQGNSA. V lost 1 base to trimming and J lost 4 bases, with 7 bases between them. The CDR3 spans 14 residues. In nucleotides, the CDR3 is TGTGCCAGCAGCTTAGGCGGGGTCACCGGGGAGCTGTTTTTT. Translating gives CASSLGGVTGELFF.

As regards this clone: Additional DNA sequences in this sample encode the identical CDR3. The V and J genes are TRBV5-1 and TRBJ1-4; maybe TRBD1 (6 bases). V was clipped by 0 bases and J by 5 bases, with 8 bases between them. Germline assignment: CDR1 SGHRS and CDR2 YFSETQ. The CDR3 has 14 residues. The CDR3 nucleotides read TGCGCCAGCAGCTTGGGACAGGTGAATGAAAAACTGTTTTTT. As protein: CASSLGQVNEKLFF.

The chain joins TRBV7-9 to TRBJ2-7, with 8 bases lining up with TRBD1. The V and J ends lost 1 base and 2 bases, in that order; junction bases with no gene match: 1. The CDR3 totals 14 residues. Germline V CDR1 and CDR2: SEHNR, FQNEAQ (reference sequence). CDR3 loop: CASSLGTGTYEQYF. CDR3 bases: TGTGCCAGCAGCTTAGGGACAGGGACCTACGAGCAGTACTTC.

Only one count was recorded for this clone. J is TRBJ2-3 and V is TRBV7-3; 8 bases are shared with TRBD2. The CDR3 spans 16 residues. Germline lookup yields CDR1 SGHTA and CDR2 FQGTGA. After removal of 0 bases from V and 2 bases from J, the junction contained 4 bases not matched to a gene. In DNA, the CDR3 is TGTGCCAGCAGCTTAACTAGCGGGGTCCTCACAGATACGCAGTATTTT. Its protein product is CASSLTSGVLTDTQYF. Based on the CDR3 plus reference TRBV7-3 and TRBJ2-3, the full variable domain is GAGVSQTPSNKVTEKGKYVELRCDPISGHTALYWYRQSLGQGPEFLIYFQGTGAADDSGLPNDRFFAVRPEGSVSTLKIQRTERGDSAVYLCASSLTSGVLTDTQYFGPGTRLTVL.

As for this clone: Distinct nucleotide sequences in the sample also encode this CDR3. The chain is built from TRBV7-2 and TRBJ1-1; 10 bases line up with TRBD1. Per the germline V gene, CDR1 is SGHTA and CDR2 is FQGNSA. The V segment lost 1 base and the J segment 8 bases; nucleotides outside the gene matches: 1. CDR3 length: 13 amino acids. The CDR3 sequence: CASSLGQGAEAFF. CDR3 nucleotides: TGTGCCAGCAGCTTAGGACAGGGGGCAGAAGCTTTCTTT.

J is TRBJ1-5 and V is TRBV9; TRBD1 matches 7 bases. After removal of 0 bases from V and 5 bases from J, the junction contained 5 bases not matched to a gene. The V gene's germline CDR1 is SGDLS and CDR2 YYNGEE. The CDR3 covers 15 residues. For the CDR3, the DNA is TGTGCCAGCAGCGTAGGGGGACAGTCAGATCAGCCCCAGCATTTT. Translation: CASSVGGQSDQPQHF.

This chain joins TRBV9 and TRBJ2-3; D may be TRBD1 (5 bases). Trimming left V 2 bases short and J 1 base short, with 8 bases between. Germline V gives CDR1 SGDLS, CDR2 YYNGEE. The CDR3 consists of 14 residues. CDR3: CASSVGPGTDTQYF. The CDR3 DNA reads TGTGCCAGCAGCGTGGGGCCCGGCACAGATACGCAGTATTTT.

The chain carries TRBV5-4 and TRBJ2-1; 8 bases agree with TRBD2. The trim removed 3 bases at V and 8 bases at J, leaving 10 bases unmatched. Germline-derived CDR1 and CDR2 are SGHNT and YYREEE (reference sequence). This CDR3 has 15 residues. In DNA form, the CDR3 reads TGTGCCAGCAGCTCAACAGGACTAGCTCCCCATGAGCAGTTCTTC. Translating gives CASSSTGLAPHEQFF.